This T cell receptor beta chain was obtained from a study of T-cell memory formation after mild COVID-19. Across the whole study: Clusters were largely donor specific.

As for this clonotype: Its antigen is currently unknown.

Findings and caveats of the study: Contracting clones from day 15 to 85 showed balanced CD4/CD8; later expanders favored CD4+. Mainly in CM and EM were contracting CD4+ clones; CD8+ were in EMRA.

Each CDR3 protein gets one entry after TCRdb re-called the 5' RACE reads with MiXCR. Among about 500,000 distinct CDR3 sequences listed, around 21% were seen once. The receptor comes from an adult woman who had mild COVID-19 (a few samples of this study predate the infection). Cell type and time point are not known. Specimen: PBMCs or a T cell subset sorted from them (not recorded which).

CDR3 loop: CASSQDRTGRYEQYF. In DNA, the CDR3 is TGTGCCAGCAGCCAAGATCGGACAGGCCGATACGAGCAGTACTTC. The chain has TRBV14 and TRBJ2-7, with 7 bases aligning to TRBD1. The ends lost 0 bases at V and 4 bases at J; junction bases unmatched: 6. The CDR3 consists of 15 residues. In germline, CDR1 is SGHDN, CDR2 FVKESK.